The present TCR beta chain was sequenced within a study of cytomegalovirus exposure and HLA in healthy donors. This PCR relied on a set of 60 Vbeta primers and 13 Jbeta primers. Assay: immunoSEQ multiplex PCR; the TCRdb copy retains only in-frame clones and omits some. The data hold 130,000 to 150,000 clones, with 80% observed a single time. Trimming cost V 7 bases and J 7 bases; bases outside gene matches: 21. This CDR3 has 17 residues. This clone was observed a single time. The V and J genes are TRBV23-1 and TRBJ1-1, with 7 bases fitting TRBD1. TRBV23-1 counts as an open reading frame of uncertain function. The source material was PBMCs. This sequence was found in a man aged 35-49 years in good health and CMV-seronegative. CDR3 in amino acids: CASTPLKGQLKLSEAFF. CDR3 sequence (DNA): TGCGCCAGCACTCCTCTGAAGGGACAGTTGAAACTAAGTGAAGCTTTCTTT.